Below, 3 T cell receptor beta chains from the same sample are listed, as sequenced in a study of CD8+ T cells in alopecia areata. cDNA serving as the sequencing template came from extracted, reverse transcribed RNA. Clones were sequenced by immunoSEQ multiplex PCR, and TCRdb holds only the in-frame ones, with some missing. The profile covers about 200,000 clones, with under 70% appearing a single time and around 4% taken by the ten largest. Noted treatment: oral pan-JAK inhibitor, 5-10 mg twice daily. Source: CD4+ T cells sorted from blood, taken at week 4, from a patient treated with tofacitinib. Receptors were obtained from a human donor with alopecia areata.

The CDR3 DNA reads TGTGCCAGCAGCGTAGAGGGTCGGACTGAAGCTTTCTTT. Its protein is CASSVEGRTEAFF. The chain is built from TRBV9 and TRBJ1-1; D is unclear. CDR1 is SGDLS, CDR2 YYNGEE, per germline. The CDR3 has 13 residues. The V and J ends lost 0 bases and 5 bases respectively, with 8 bases between them.

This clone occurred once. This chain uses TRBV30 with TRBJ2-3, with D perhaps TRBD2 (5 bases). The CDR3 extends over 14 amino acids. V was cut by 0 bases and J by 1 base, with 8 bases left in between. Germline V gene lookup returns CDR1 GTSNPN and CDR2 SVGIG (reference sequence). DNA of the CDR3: TGTGCCTGGAGTGTAATGCGGGGCACAGATACGCAGTATTTT. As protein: CAWSVMRGTDTQYF.

The CDR3 region has the DNA TGTGCCACCAGCAGAGGTCAGACTTATGGCTACACCTTC. It encodes CATSRGQTYGYTF. This rearrangement joins TRBV15 to TRBJ1-2, with unresolved D. V was clipped by 1 base and J by 5 bases, with 8 bases between them. The CDR3 spans 13 residues. Looked up from germline, CDR1 is LNHNV and CDR2 is YYDKDF (reference sequence).